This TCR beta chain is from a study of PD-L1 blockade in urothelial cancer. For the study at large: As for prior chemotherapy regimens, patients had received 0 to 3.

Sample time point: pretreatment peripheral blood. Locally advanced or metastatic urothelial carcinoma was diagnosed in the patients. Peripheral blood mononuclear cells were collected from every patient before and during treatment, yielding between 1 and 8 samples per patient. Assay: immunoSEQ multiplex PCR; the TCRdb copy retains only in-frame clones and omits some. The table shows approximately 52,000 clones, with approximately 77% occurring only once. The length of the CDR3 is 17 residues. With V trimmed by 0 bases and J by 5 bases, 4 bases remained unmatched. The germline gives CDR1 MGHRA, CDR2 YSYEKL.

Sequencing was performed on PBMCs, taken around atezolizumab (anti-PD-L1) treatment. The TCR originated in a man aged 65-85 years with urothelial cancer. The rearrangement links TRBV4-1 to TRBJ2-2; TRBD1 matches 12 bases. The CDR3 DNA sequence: TGCGCCAGCAGCCAAGAGAGGGACAGGGGGCTTACCGGGGAGCTGTTTTTT. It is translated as CASSQERDRGLTGELFF.